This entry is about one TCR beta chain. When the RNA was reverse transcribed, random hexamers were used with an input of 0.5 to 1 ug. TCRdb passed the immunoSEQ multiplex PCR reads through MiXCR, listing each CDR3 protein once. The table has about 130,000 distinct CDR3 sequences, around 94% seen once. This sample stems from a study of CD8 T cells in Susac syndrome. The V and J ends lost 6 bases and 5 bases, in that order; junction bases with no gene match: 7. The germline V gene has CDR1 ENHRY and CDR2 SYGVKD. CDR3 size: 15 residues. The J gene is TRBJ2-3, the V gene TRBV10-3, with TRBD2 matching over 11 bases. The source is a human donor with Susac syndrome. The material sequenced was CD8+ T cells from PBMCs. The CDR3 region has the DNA TGTGCCATCAGGGGACTAGCGGATACCCAAGATACGCAGTATTTT. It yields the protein CAIRGLADTQDTQYF.